Below, one TCR beta chain is given with its context. The sample belongs to a study of blood T cell repertoires in COVID-19. Turning to the study itself: Samples representing acute and convalescent COVID-19 were sourced from the United States, Italy and Spain.

This CDR3 has 15 residues. Trimming cost V 4 bases and J 7 bases; bases outside gene matches: 9. Per germline, CDR1 SGHRS and CDR2 YFSETQ. Per the study methods: Estimation of nucleated cell counts was performed using reference gene primer amplification. Repertoires were generated with immunoSEQ multiplex PCR, while TCRdb's copy carries only in-frame clones and drops some. The V and J calls and clone size were taken over from that table, and D and trimming were inferred from the DNA. The top ten hold 2.2% of the sample, which has 200,000 to 250,000 clones, about nine tenths seen once. J is TRBJ1-2 and V is TRBV5-1; 11 positions match TRBD1. This TCR was recovered from a woman between 45 and 65 years old with acute or convalescent COVID-19. The sample comprised peripheral blood. The CDR3 coding sequence is TGCGCCAGCAGCCCATGGACAGGGGGCGAGGGTGGCTACACCTTC. This encodes CASSPWTGGEGGYTF.